One TCR beta chain is described in this entry. No antigen is known for it. One base away there is no much larger clone; base qualities are not given. RNA was extracted using the RNeasy kit, and 0.5 to 1 microgram was reverse transcribed with random hexamers. TCR beta CDR3 regions were amplified with the immunoSEQ multiplex PCR assay covering 54 Vbeta and 13 Jbeta segments. PCR amplification bias was corrected by using a synthetic template baseline for primer optimization and computational correction. The study's own analysis went as follows. Reads were annotated to V, D and J genes according to IMGT and were analyzed with immunoSEQ Analyzer, with only productive sequences retained. To calculate clonality, Shannon entropy was normalized by log2 of the number of productive unique sequences and then subtracted from one. For each patient and control, public and private clones were evaluated among the 100 most prevalent clones. A clone was defined as Susac-specific if it was absent from the healthy and MS cohorts, from some 1,100 published viral clones and from other ImmuneACCESS disease sequences. TCRdb trimmed public reads at Q25 via fastp, called clones via MiXCR and kept in-frame beta chains. Every entry covers one CDR3 protein and lists the most common genes and DNA from its rows. For this entry, the V and J calls and clone size follow TCRdb and not the study's own pipeline. This sample comprises under 550,000 distinct CDR3 sequences, around 85% of them detected only once. The ten largest account for approximately 0.12% of the sample.

V loses 6 bases at its end and J loses 5 bases; junction bases beyond the gene matches: 10. Including the terminal cysteine and phenylalanine, the CDR3 comprises 15 residues. CDR3 DNA is the only sequence kept; it has 45 bases, read in frame from the first base. CDR1 LNHDA and CDR2 SQIVND are derived from the germline V gene (reference sequence). High-throughput TCR beta sequencing profiled peripheral blood CD8+ and CD4+ T cells from healthy donors, Susac syndrome patients and multiple sclerosis patients. The multiple sclerosis controls were treatment-naive patients whose relapsing-remitting disease, either stable or active, fulfilled the revised McDonald criteria. Bulk CD8+ and CD4+ T cells were purified by magnetic negative isolation, whereas CD8+ TEMRA cells were enriched by FACS. Blood was drawn into EDTA tubes, processed within 24 hours, and PBMCs were isolated by density gradient centrifugation. PBMCs intended for TCR sequencing were frozen in liquid nitrogen and were later thawed in a 37 degrees C water bath. The sorted or isolated CD4+, CD8+ and CD8+ TEMRA cells had a purity of 90% or higher.

The record originates from a study of CD8 T cells in Susac syndrome (dated by TCRdb to between 2018 and 2021). General notes on the study: Repertoire sequencing was used to test whether CD8+ T cell activation and differentiation in Susac syndrome was antigen driven. The clonality of the CD8+ T cell repertoire was compared across about a dozen healthy donors, roughly 14 Susac syndrome patients and under 18 multiple sclerosis patients.

Study-wide findings and limitations: The study acknowledged that relatively few individuals were included in the TCR sequencing and HLA analysis.

The sequenced material came from CD8+ T cells from PBMCs. The sequence is built from TRBV19 and TRBJ2-5, with 9 bases aligning to TRBD1. The receptor was derived from a human donor with multiple sclerosis. CDR3 loop: CASRTWDREGETQYF. Read as DNA, the sequence is TGTGCCAGTAGGACCTGGGACAGGGAAGGGGAGACCCAGTACTTC.